The T cell receptor (beta chain) under discussion was sequenced for a study of blood T cell repertoires in COVID-19. The CDR3 runs 14 residues. Per the germline V gene, CDR1 is MGHRA and CDR2 is YSYEKL. V was shortened by 1 base and J by 7 bases, with 11 bases between the two germline ends. Here immunoSEQ multiplex PCR was the method, and the copy in TCRdb shows in-frame clones only, minus some. The sample holds roughly 320,000 clones, around 89% seen once. The V and J genes are TRBV4-1 and TRBJ2-1; possible D gene TRBD1, 6 bases. Sequencing was done on a sample of peripheral blood. This TCR was sampled from a woman in her forties or fifties with COVID-19, enrolled during active disease. This chain's CDR3 is CASSQGNRANEQFF. CDR3 nucleotide sequence: TGCGCCAGCAGCCAAGGCAACAGGGCTAATGAGCAGTTCTTC.